This T cell receptor (beta chain) was obtained from a study of CD8 T cells in ankylosing spondylitis. Whole-study results and caveats: Characteristic, it appeared, of ankylosing spondylitis blood was a TCR beta motif of roughly eight highly homologous variants.

CDR3 length: 14 amino acids. V lost 5 bases to trimming and J lost 6 bases, with 17 bases between them. Germline V gene sequence: CDR1 SEHNR, CDR2 FQNEAQ (reference sequence). TCRdb itself ran the 5' RACE reads through MiXCR, one entry per CDR3 protein. The sample consists of fewer than 400,000 distinct CDR3 sequences, 6.5% to 10% of them appearing once. This clonotype came up many times. The antigen is unknown. The sequencing sample was made of blood, either unsorted or a sorted T cell fraction (not recorded which). The genes are TRBV7-9 and TRBJ2-7; D might be TRBD1 (6 bases). This sequence originates from a male donor with ankylosing spondylitis. The CDR3 is CASSPSRTAGEQYF. Written as DNA, the CDR3 is TGTGCCAGCAGCCCCAGTAGGACAGCCGGCGAGCAGTACTTC.